This TCR beta chain was documented in a study of shared clonotypes between healthy human individuals. CDR3 length equals 14 residues. The germline CDR1 and CDR2 sequences are LNHDA and SQIVND (reference sequence). The trim removed 3 bases at V and 1 base at J, leaving 0 bases unmatched. Clones were sequenced by immunoSEQ multiplex PCR, and TCRdb holds only the in-frame ones, with some missing. Of hundreds of thousands of clones in the sample, less than 80% were seen once. The sequence came from a woman aged 25 to 39 in good health. What was sequenced was memory CD4+ T cells sorted from blood. As for subset: CD45RA-negative fraction. The rearrangement joins TRBV19 to TRBJ1-3, with TRBD1 identical over 7 bases. CDR3 amino acids: CASSMTGSGNTIYF. In nucleotides, the CDR3 is TGTGCCAGTAGTATGACAGGGTCTGGAAACACCATATATTTT.